A single sample is the source of the 8 T cell receptor beta chains below, sequenced in a study of blood T cell repertoires in COVID-19. Produced via immunoSEQ multiplex PCR; TCRdb's table is partial and in-frame only. Altogether around 250,000 clones are present, 80% to 90% being singletons, with the ten largest covering over 2.5%. The sample taken for sequencing was PBMCs or T cells enriched from blood (not recorded which). All receptors come from a woman aged 35 to 49 who had been exposed to COVID-19.

This clone has just one count. The CDR3 DNA reads as TGTGCCAGCAGCCCCTGGACACTAAACACAGATACGCAGTATTTT. Its translation: CASSPWTLNTDTQYF. The chain employs TRBV9 and TRBJ2-3; the D gene is possibly TRBD1 (5 bases). The germline CDR1 and CDR2 sequences are SGDLS and YYNGEE. There are 15 residues in the CDR3. Trimming stripped 4 bases from V and 2 bases from J, with 14 bases between.

The chain joins TRBV5-4 to TRBJ2-5; 7 bases fit TRBD2. This CDR3 region has 13 residues. The germline gives CDR1 SGHNT, CDR2 YYREEE (reference sequence). With V trimmed by 3 bases and J by 5 bases, 4 bases remained unmatched. CDR3 in amino acids: CASSSGGMETQYF. CDR3 nucleotide sequence: TGTGCCAGCAGCTCGGGGGGAATGGAGACCCAGTACTTC.

The chain joins TRBV19 to TRBJ1-5; the match to TRBD1 covers 7 bases. With V trimmed by 9 bases and J by 0 bases, 8 bases remained unmatched. This CDR3 contains 15 residues. The germline V gene encodes CDR1 LNHDA and CDR2 SQIVND (reference sequence). The CDR3 here is CASDRVPYSNQPQHF. CDR3 DNA: TGTGCCAGCGACAGGGTCCCGTATAGCAATCAGCCCCAGCATTTT.

The CDR3 sequence is CASSPTSSGGGFTYGYTF. The CDR3 DNA follows: TGTGCCAGCTCACCCACTTCCTCCGGGGGGGGCTTTACCTATGGCTACACCTTC. The chain recombines TRBV18 with TRBJ1-2, with D tentatively TRBD1 (6 bases). This CDR3 contains 18 residues. CDR1 and CDR2 from the germline V gene are KGHSH and LQKENI. The ends were cut back, 3 bases at V and 4 bases at J, with 24 bases in the middle. The variable domain in full, completed from reference TRBV18 and TRBJ1-2, reads NAGVMQNPRHLVRRRGQEARLRCSPMKGHSHVYWYRQLPEEGLKFMVYLQKENIIDESGMPKERFSAEFPKEGPSILRIQQVVRGDSAAYFCASSPTSSGGGFTYGYTFGSGTRLTVV.

The chain recombines TRBV5-1 with TRBJ2-7, with TRBD1 identical over 8 bases. Germline assignment: CDR1 SGHRS and CDR2 YFSETQ. The CDR3 runs to 12 residues. V was clipped by 2 bases and J by 6 bases; unmatched bases: 1. The CDR3 region has the DNA TGCGCCAGCAGCTTCGACAGGGGCGAGCAGTACTTC. Encoded protein: CASSFDRGEQYF. Combining the CDR3 with reference TRBV5-1 and TRBJ2-7 gives the whole variable domain KAGVTQTPRYLIKTRGQQVTLSCSPISGHRSVSWYQQTPGQGLQFLFEYFSETQRNKGNFPGRFSGRQFSNSRSEMNVSTLELGDSALYLCASSFDRGEQYFGPGTRLTVT.

The genes are TRBV2 and TRBJ1-1; a weak D match, TRBD1 (5 bases). This CDR3 has 13 amino acids. The V and J ends lost 5 bases and 10 bases respectively, with 17 bases between them. Germline-derived CDR1 and CDR2 are SNHLY and FYNNEI. This CDR3 is CASSSLTLGGAFF. The CDR3 DNA reads as TGTGCCAGCAGTTCCCTCACCCTGGGGGGAGCTTTCTTT.

The V gene is TRBV7-8, the J gene TRBJ2-1; TRBD2 agrees at 9 bases. The germline CDR1 and CDR2 sequences are SGHVS and FQNEAQ. The CDR3 length is 15 residues. The trim removed 8 bases at V and 3 bases at J, leaving 8 bases unmatched. As DNA, the CDR3 is TGTGCCAGCGCGCGGCTAGCGGGGATCTACAATGAGCAGTTCTTC. Translation gives CASARLAGIYNEQFF.

This sequence joins TRBV27 and TRBJ1-6; 8 positions agree with TRBD1. The junction had 5 bases not matched to a gene; V was cut back by 5 bases and J by 5 bases. CDR1 is MNHEY, CDR2 SMNVEV, per germline (reference sequence). The CDR3 spans 15 residues. CDR3 sequence reads: CASSLQGANNSPLHF. In DNA form, the CDR3 reads TGTGCCAGCAGTCTCCAGGGGGCTAATAATTCACCCCTCCACTTT.